The rows below give T cell receptor beta chains drawn from one sample of a study of OX40 agonist ivuxolimab in advanced cancers. Here immunoSEQ multiplex PCR was the method, and the copy in TCRdb shows in-frame clones only, minus some. The sample lists roughly 90,000 clones; roughly 87% were seen once. Here the sequenced sample was CD4+ or CD8+ T cells sorted from blood, taken in a trial of the OX40 agonist ivuxolimab. The source is an adult with an advanced solid tumor such as melanoma, head and neck, liver or kidney cancer. Each CDR3 is given with its conserved first and last residue. A D gene is named only where the DNA matches it firmly. Rows give clone size only sometimes, using once, few, many, or a class for an expanded clone.

v_gene: TRBV6-1
abundance: few
j_gene: TRBJ1-5
d_gene: .
CDR3nt: TGTGCCAGCAGTTTACAGGGAGAGGGCAATCAGCCCCAGCATTTT
CDR3aa: CASSLQGEGNQPQHF

v_gene: TRBV5-4
abundance: .
j_gene: TRBJ1-2
d_gene: .
CDR3nt: TGTGCCAGCAGCTTGTCCCAGGGCGGGAACTATGGCTACACCTTC
CDR3aa: CASSLSQGGNYGYTF

v_gene: TRBV7-3
abundance: .
j_gene: TRBJ2-5
d_gene: .
CDR3nt: TGTGCCAGCAGCTTTCAGCCCGGGGGGCGGGAGACCCAGTACTTC
CDR3aa: CASSFQPGGRETQYF

v_gene: TRBV9
abundance: once
j_gene: TRBJ2-1
d_gene: TRBD2
CDR3nt: TGTGCCAGCAGCGTCACCGGGACTAGCGGGGCCCTATACAATGAGCAGTTCTTC
CDR3aa: CASSVTGTSGALYNEQFF

v_gene: TRBV19
abundance: .
j_gene: TRBJ1-5
d_gene: .
CDR3nt: TGTGCCAGTAGTATACAAAGGGGCGGTCAGCCCCAGCATTTT
CDR3aa: CASSIQRGGQPQHF

v_gene: TRBV18
abundance: few
j_gene: TRBJ1-2
d_gene: .
CDR3nt: TGTGCCAGCTCACCTGAGGGAGGAAGCCCTAACTATGGCTACACCTTC
CDR3aa: CASSPEGGSPNYGYTF

v_gene: TRBV7-3
abundance: .
j_gene: TRBJ2-3
d_gene: TRBD2
CDR3nt: TGTGCCAGCAGCTCGGCGGGAGCAGATACGCAGTATTTT
CDR3aa: CASSSAGADTQYF

v_gene: TRBV29-1
abundance: .
j_gene: TRBJ1-4
d_gene: .
CDR3nt: TGCAGCGTTGACAGGCAGGGAACTAATGAAAAACTGTTTTTT
CDR3aa: CSVDRQGTNEKLFF

v_gene: TRBV28
abundance: .
j_gene: TRBJ1-5
d_gene: TRBD1
CDR3nt: TGTGCCAGCAGTTCGGGGGCAGGGGGCTGGGGCAATCAGCCCCAGCATTTT
CDR3aa: CASSSGAGGWGNQPQHF

v_gene: TRBV28
abundance: .
j_gene: TRBJ1-5
d_gene: .
CDR3nt: TGTGCCAGCAGGATGGCGGGAAGTAATCAGCCCCAGCATTTT
CDR3aa: CASRMAGSNQPQHF

v_gene: TRBV28
abundance: .
j_gene: TRBJ2-7
d_gene: .
CDR3nt: TGTGCCAGCAGTTTTGGGGGGGCAACCTACGAGCAGTACTTC
CDR3aa: CASSFGGATYEQYF

v_gene: TRBV30
abundance: .
j_gene: TRBJ2-5
d_gene: .
CDR3nt: TGTGCCTGGAGTAGGTCGAGCCAAGAGACCCAGTACTTC
CDR3aa: CAWSRSSQETQYF

v_gene: TRBV28
abundance: once
j_gene: TRBJ2-1
d_gene: TRBD1
CDR3nt: TGTGCCAGCAGTCCAAGGACAGGGACCAAAAGCTCCTACAATGAGCAGTTCTTC
CDR3aa: CASSPRTGTKSSYNEQFF

v_gene: TRBV4-3
abundance: .
j_gene: TRBJ1-6
d_gene: TRBD1
CDR3nt: TGCGCCAGCAGCCAACGCCCCACTCCGGGACAGACTAATTCACCCCTCCACTTT
CDR3aa: CASSQRPTPGQTNSPLHF

v_gene: TRBV19
abundance: .
j_gene: TRBJ1-4
d_gene: .
CDR3nt: TGTGCCAGTAGTCCTCGCCCGGGAAAGGGAGAGGAAAAACTGTTTTTT
CDR3aa: CASSPRPGKGEEKLFF

v_gene: TRBV7-9
abundance: .
j_gene: TRBJ2-5
d_gene: .
CDR3nt: TGTGCCAGCATCTCCTTACTAGGGTCCCAGTACTTC
CDR3aa: CASISLLGSQYF

v_gene: TRBV28
abundance: .
j_gene: TRBJ1-5
d_gene: TRBD1
CDR3nt: TGTGCCAGTGGACAGGGCAATCAGCCCCAGCATTTT
CDR3aa: CASGQGNQPQHF

v_gene: TRBV19
abundance: .
j_gene: TRBJ2-1
d_gene: TRBD1
CDR3nt: TGTGCCAGTAGTTCAAATCGGGACAGGGTCTCCCATGAGCAGTTCTTC
CDR3aa: CASSSNRDRVSHEQFF

v_gene: TRBV5-1
abundance: .
j_gene: TRBJ2-3
d_gene: TRBD1
CDR3nt: TGCGCCAGCAGACCGGGACAGGGGACAGATACGCAGTATTTT
CDR3aa: CASRPGQGTDTQYF

v_gene: TRBV5-1
abundance: .
j_gene: TRBJ2-7
d_gene: .
CDR3nt: TGCGCCAGCAGCTTGCGTAGCAATTCAGTCAGCGAGCAGTACTTC
CDR3aa: CASSLRSNSVSEQYF